The clone carrying this T cell receptor beta chain is medium-sized in the sample. Its antigen is unknown. The sample comes from a study of T cells in localized non-small cell lung cancer. Broader study findings: When the top 100 tumor clones were examined, a median around 61 of them also appeared in the adjacent lung, which was paired and uninvolved. T cell clonality was highest in uninvolved adjacent lung, above tumor. Sequencing, confined to only one tumor region, leaves heterogeneity possible.

The data were produced by immunoSEQ multiplex PCR, yet TCRdb's version contains in-frame clones alone and is incomplete. The data show about 2,600 clones, with less than 25% seen just once and approximately 10% held by the top ten. The authors took atypia-free adjacent lung at least 2 cm from the tumor margin. The sample here was normal lung tissue next to the tumor, taken before any cancer treatment. The source of this sequence is a woman aged 35 to 70 with stage I lung adenocarcinoma.

Written as DNA, the CDR3 is TGTGCCAGCAGCTTGGATCGTACAGGGTCTAATGGCTACACCTTC. It codes for CASSLDRTGSNGYTF. This chain joins TRBV11-3 and TRBJ1-2, with D maybe TRBD1 (6 bases). V was pared by 3 bases and J by 6 bases, with 17 bases between. This CDR3 contains 15 residues. Germline values: CDR1 SGHNT, CDR2 YENEEA.